This entry describes one T cell receptor (beta chain). This entry belongs to a study of blood T cell repertoires in COVID-19. Authors' methods: Amplification of reference gene primers provided the estimated nucleated cell counts. Only in-frame clones appear in the TCRdb table, and some are missing; sequencing was by immunoSEQ multiplex PCR. The V and J calls and the clone size are those of that table, but D and trimming were determined from the DNA. The sample carries about 68,000 clones, 65% to 80% recorded once. Trimming took off 6 bases at V and 5 bases at J, with 15 bases between the two ends. Germline-derived CDR1 and CDR2 are LNHDA and SQIVND (reference sequence). CDR3 length: 14 residues.

V usage is TRBV19 and J usage is TRBJ2-3, with TRBD2 as a possible D gene (7 bases). The sample taken for sequencing was peripheral blood. The sequence derives from a human donor in a cohort sampled during active COVID-19. The CDR3 is CASRSTGGGDTQYF. The CDR3 DNA reads TGTGCCAGTAGGTCGACAGGCGGGGGAGATACGCAGTATTTT. The variable domain in full, with the rest retrieved from reference TRBV19 and TRBJ2-3, is DGGITQSPKYLFRKEGQNVTLSCEQNLNHDAMYWYRQDPGQGLRLIYYSQIVNDFQKGDIAEGYSVSREKKESFPLTVTSAQKNPTAFYLCASRSTGGGDTQYFGPGTRLTVL.